Listed here are 32 T cell receptor beta chains from one sample, sequenced in a study of shared clonotypes between healthy human individuals. Repertoires were generated with immunoSEQ multiplex PCR, while TCRdb's copy carries only in-frame clones and drops some. Of some 350,000 clones in the sample, approximately 79% are singletons; the top ten hold 10%. Sequencing was done on a sample of memory CD4+ T cells sorted from blood. Subset reported: CD45RA-negative fraction. These receptor sequences come from a man younger than 45 in good health.

This sequence joins TRBV6-1 and TRBJ2-5, with TRBD2 matching 9 bases. The CDR3 covers 14 residues. Losses at the gene ends were 3 bases for V and 7 bases for J; bases not matched to a gene: 6. Germline CDR1 MNHNS, CDR2 SASEGT. CDR3 DNA: TGTGCCAGCAGTGAGATAGCGGGGGTAGGGACCCAGTACTTC. This gives the protein CASSEIAGVGTQYF.

This clone appeared a few times. The chain combines TRBV5-5 with TRBJ2-2; D may be TRBD1 (6 bases). Trimming removed 4 bases from V and 0 bases from J, with 13 bases in between. Germline V gene sequence: CDR1 SGHKS, CDR2 YYEKEE (reference sequence). CDR3 length: 16 amino acids. The CDR3 DNA reads TGTGCCAGCAGCGAAGACAGGCGAACGAACACCGGGGAGCTGTTTTTT. It codes for CASSEDRRTNTGELFF.

V gene TRBV28 combines with J gene TRBJ2-7; possibly TRBD2 for D (5 bases). CDR3 length: 15 residues. The V gene lost 5 bases and the J gene lost 7 bases, with 21 bases spanning the gap. Per the germline V gene, CDR1 is MDHEN and CDR2 is SYDVKM. The CDR3, as DNA: TGTGCCAGCAGTAGTCCCGGATCCGCCCGAGGGGAGCAGTACTTC. It encodes CASSSPGSARGEQYF.

The chain links TRBV28 to TRBJ2-3; the D is unclear. V lost 5 bases to trimming and J lost 2 bases, with 14 bases between them. This CDR3 is built from 15 residues. CDR1 and CDR2 (germline): MDHEN, SYDVKM. The CDR3 loop is CASSPNLRTTDTQYF. DNA of the CDR3: TGTGCCAGCAGTCCCAACCTACGGACCACAGATACGCAGTATTTT.

This clone was recorded once. A much bigger clone sits one base away, suggesting this may be a read error. The chain is built from TRBV6-5 and TRBJ2-1; 9 bases map to TRBD2. The germline CDR1 and CDR2 sequences are MNHEY and SVGAGI. This CDR3 has 15 residues. The CDR3 is CVSSSSSGRITEQFF. Written as DNA, the CDR3 is TGTGTCAGCAGTTCCAGCAGCGGGAGGATCACGGAGCAGTTCTTC.

This clone was seen only a few times. The chain has TRBV5-1 and TRBJ2-1; TRBD2 agrees at 13 bases. V was clipped by 3 bases and J by 5 bases; unmatched bases: 8. Per germline, CDR1 SGHRS and CDR2 YFSETQ. The CDR3 consists of 17 residues. This CDR3 is CASSSLAGGPLDNEQFF. The CDR3 bases are TGCGCCAGCAGCTCACTAGCGGGAGGGCCTCTGGACAATGAGCAGTTCTTC. Supplemented by reference TRBV5-1 and TRBJ2-1, the full variable domain reads KAGVTQTPRYLIKTRGQQVTLSCSPISGHRSVSWYQQTPGQGLQFLFEYFSETQRNKGNFPGRFSGRQFSNSRSEMNVSTLELGDSALYLCASSSLAGGPLDNEQFFGPGTRLTVL.

The J gene is TRBJ2-7, the V gene TRBV2; 7 bases map to TRBD1. V shed 8 bases, J shed 3 bases, and the junction held 4 bases outside the gene matches. Germline V gene data show CDR1 as SNHLY and CDR2 as FYNNEI. The CDR3 extends over 12 amino acids. CDR3 region: CASRDRVYEQYF. DNA for the CDR3: TGTGCCAGCCGAGACAGGGTCTACGAGCAGTACTTC.

This clone has at least ten counts. The J gene is TRBJ2-7, the V gene TRBV5-4, with D tentatively TRBD2 (5 bases). The CDR3 runs 14 residues. The V gene lost 3 bases and the J gene lost 6 bases, with 16 bases spanning the gap. From germline, CDR1 is SGHNT and CDR2 YYREEE (reference sequence). CDR3 nucleotide sequence: TGTGCCAGCAGCTCCCAAGCTAGCATCCTCGAGCAGTACTTC. Translation gives CASSSQASILEQYF.

There are a few counts of this clone. In the same sample, other DNA sequences code for this CDR3. V is TRBV18 and J is TRBJ2-3; 7 bases match TRBD2. The CDR3 totals 14 residues. V dropped 3 bases and J dropped 3; count of bases not matched to a gene: 3. Germline lookup yields CDR1 KGHSH and CDR2 LQKENI. CDR3 region: CASSPGSGTDTQYF. Written as DNA, the CDR3 is TGTGCCAGCTCACCGGGTAGCGGGACAGATACGCAGTATTTT.

The V gene is TRBV7-8, the J gene TRBJ2-6, with a tentative D call TRBD1 (5 bases). The CDR3 length is 15 residues. The V end was cut by 5 bases, the J end by 2 bases, with 10 bases between. CDR1 and CDR2 (germline): SGHVS, FQNEAQ. In DNA form, the CDR3 reads TGTGCCAGCAGCCCTCTCAGGGCTGGGGCCAACGTCCTGACTTTC. Its translation is CASSPLRAGANVLTF.

This clone is a singleton in its sample. The rearrangement joins TRBV6-1 to TRBJ1-1; D is possibly TRBD1 (5 bases). This CDR3 spans 12 amino acids. Germline V gene sequence: CDR1 MNHNS, CDR2 SASEGT. V was shortened by 2 bases and J by 11 bases, with 12 bases between the two germline ends. The CDR3 nucleotides are TGTGCCAGCAGTGAACTTGCGGGACGGGCTTTCTTT. Its translation: CASSELAGRAFF.

The genes are TRBV18 and TRBJ2-1; 7 positions agree with TRBD2. Germline CDR1 is KGHSH and CDR2 is LQKENI. The CDR3 totals 15 residues. V was clipped by 4 bases and J by 5 bases; unmatched bases: 8. In DNA, the CDR3 is TGTGCCAGCTCACGCGGCGGGAGCTTCAACAATGAGCAGTTCTTC. Protein product: CASSRGGSFNNEQFF.

This clone has only one observation. The V call is TRBV18, the J call TRBJ1-2, with D possibly TRBD1 on 6 matching bases. The CDR3 extends over 17 amino acids. Deletions cut 6 bases from V and 0 bases from J, with 20 bases between. Germline values: CDR1 KGHSH, CDR2 LQKENI. CDR3 protein: CASSLNTRTATNYGYTF. The CDR3 DNA follows: TGTGCCAGCTCCCTGAATACCCGGACAGCTACTAACTATGGCTACACCTTC.

The chain combines TRBV11-2 with TRBJ2-3; 10 nucleotides line up with TRBD2. Trimming took 2 bases from V and 2 from J; bases not matched to a gene: 4. Germline assignment: CDR1 SGHAT and CDR2 FQNNGV. This CDR3 contains 16 residues. CDR3 DNA sequence: TGTGCCAGCAGCTTATTGAGCGGGAGGGCCACAGATACGCAGTATTTT. It translates to CASSLLSGRATDTQYF.

V and J are TRBV4-1 and TRBJ2-2; TRBD2 agrees at 9 bases. The CDR3 covers 16 residues. Germline V gene sequence: CDR1 MGHRA, CDR2 YSYEKL. Unmatched junction bases numbered 5, after V lost 2 bases and J lost 4 bases. CDR3 nucleotide sequence: TGCGCCAGCAGCCAAAGGGGACTAGCTTCCACCGGGGAGCTGTTTTTT. Translating gives CASSQRGLASTGELFF.

The J gene is TRBJ2-3, the V gene TRBV6-4, with D unresolved. Germline V lookup: CDR1 MRHNA, CDR2 SNTAGT. The CDR3 loop spans 11 amino acids. V lost 8 bases and J 14 bases, leaving 17 bases between the germline ends. The CDR3 region has the DNA TGTGCCAGCTTTTCGGGCGGAGTAACGTATTTT. Protein sequence: CASFSGGVTYF.

The rearrangement uses TRBV7-9 and TRBJ1-6; 8 bases agree with TRBD1. Germline values: CDR1 SEHNR, CDR2 FQNEAQ (reference sequence). The CDR3 is 14 amino acids. J lost 7 bases, V lost 5 bases, and 4 bases had no gene match. The CDR3 DNA is TGTGCCAGCAGCCGGACAGGGTCGAATTCACCCCTCCACTTT. This codes for CASSRTGSNSPLHF.

With regard to this clone: This same CDR3 is encoded by further DNA sequences in the sample. The rearrangement joins TRBV29-1 to TRBJ2-3; D not resolved. The V and J ends lost 3 bases and 1 base respectively, with 5 bases between them. CDR3 length equals 12 residues. Germline V gene sequence: CDR1 SQVTM, CDR2 ANQGSEA. DNA of the CDR3: TGCAGCGTTGACGAGGGCACAGATACGCAGTATTTT. This codes for CSVDEGTDTQYF.

The V gene is TRBV28, the J gene TRBJ1-5; TRBD1 is a possible D gene (6 bases). V was trimmed by 5 bases and J by 1 base, leaving 24 bases between them. In germline, CDR1 is MDHEN, CDR2 SYDVKM. CDR3 length: 19 residues. CDR3 region: CASSTSGTQYLDSNQPQHF. The CDR3 region has the DNA TGTGCCAGCAGTACCTCCGGGACACAGTACCTGGACAGCAATCAGCCCCAGCATTTT.

J is TRBJ2-2 and V is TRBV5-1; 9 bases match TRBD2. The V gene's germline CDR1 is SGHRS and CDR2 YFSETQ. The CDR3 spans 15 residues. The trim removed 7 bases at V and 5 bases at J, leaving 9 bases unmatched. CDR3 bases: TGCGCCAGCGGGACCCGGCGGGAGGGGACCGGGGAGCTGTTTTTT. This gives the protein CASGTRREGTGELFF. Full variable domain (missing parts from reference TRBV5-1 and TRBJ2-2): KAGVTQTPRYLIKTRGQQVTLSCSPISGHRSVSWYQQTPGQGLQFLFEYFSETQRNKGNFPGRFSGRQFSNSRSEMNVSTLELGDSALYLCASGTRREGTGELFFGEGSRLTVL.

This clone was detected only a few times. This sequence joins TRBV19 and TRBJ2-7, with D perhaps TRBD1 or TRBD2 (5 bases each). CDR1 and CDR2 (germline): LNHDA, SQIVND (reference sequence). This CDR3 comprises 15 residues. V was pared by 5 bases and J by 6 bases, with 20 bases between. The CDR3 bases are TGTGCCAGTAGTCTTTTTTCGGGACGCTGGGGCGAGCAGTACTTC. Translation gives CASSLFSGRWGEQYF.

The table lists this clone with a count of one. The chain uses TRBV2 and TRBJ2-2; D remains unclear. Germline values: CDR1 SNHLY, CDR2 FYNNEI. V dropped 7 bases and J dropped 1 base, with 10 bases sitting between them. This CDR3 region has 14 residues. This chain's CDR3 is CASKGTVNTGELFF. DNA of the CDR3: TGTGCCAGCAAGGGTACGGTGAACACCGGGGAGCTGTTTTTT. Full variable domain (remainder filled in from reference TRBV2 and TRBJ2-2): EPEVTQTPSHQVTQMGQEVILRCVPISNHLYFYWYRQILGQKVEFLVSFYNNEISEKSEIFDDQFSVERPDGSNFTLKIRSTKLEDSAMYFCASKGTVNTGELFFGEGSRLTVL.

This clone was detected only once. DNA of the CDR3: TGTGCCAGCAGCTTGGATTGGTGGCAGCCTAACTATGGCTACACCTTC. It codes for CASSLDWWQPNYGYTF. The chain employs TRBV5-4 and TRBJ1-2, with no clear D. The germline gives CDR1 SGHNT, CDR2 YYREEE (reference sequence). This CDR3 is 16 amino acids long. V dropped 0 bases and J dropped 0 bases, with 12 bases sitting between them.

The rearrangement links TRBV6-5 to TRBJ1-1, with a tentative D call TRBD1 (5 bases). The CDR3 has 13 residues. Trimming removed 5 bases at V and 3 bases at J, with 10 bases between. Germline V gene data show CDR1 as MNHEY and CDR2 as SVGAGI. This chain's CDR3 is CASSPPGDTEAFF. The CDR3 DNA reads TGTGCCAGCAGTCCACCGGGGGACACTGAAGCTTTCTTT.

This chain connects TRBV2 to TRBJ2-2; D gene ambiguous. The germline gives CDR1 SNHLY, CDR2 FYNNEI. V was trimmed by 6 bases and J by 7 bases, leaving 15 bases between them. This CDR3 contains 14 residues. CDR3 amino acids: CASSGSGPYGELFF. The CDR3 DNA is TGTGCCAGCAGCGGATCGGGTCCGTACGGGGAGCTGTTTTTT. Supplemented by reference TRBV2 and TRBJ2-2, the full variable domain reads EPEVTQTPSHQVTQMGQEVILRCVPISNHLYFYWYRQILGQKVEFLVSFYNNEISEKSEIFDDQFSVERPDGSNFTLKIRSTKLEDSAMYFCASSGSGPYGELFFGEGSRLTVL.

The rearrangement uses TRBV5-4 and TRBJ2-3; D is uncertain. The length of the CDR3 is 14 residues. Germline CDR1 reads SGHNT; CDR2 reads YYREEE (reference sequence). Trimming removed 3 bases from V and 2 bases from J, with 10 bases in between. CDR3 DNA: TGTGCCAGCAGCTCCCCCGCCCACACAGATACGCAGTATTTT. Protein product: CASSSPAHTDTQYF.

This chain joins TRBV4-1 and TRBJ2-1; TRBD1 aligns across 10 bases. Germline V gene data show CDR1 as MGHRA and CDR2 as YSYEKL. The ends lost 0 bases at V and 0 bases at J; junction bases unmatched: 8. The CDR3 is 19 residues long. The CDR3, as DNA: TGCGCCAGCAGCCAAGATGTGACAGGGGGCTTGAGCTCCTACAATGAGCAGTTCTTC. Amino acids: CASSQDVTGGLSSYNEQFF.

J is TRBJ2-5 and V is TRBV5-1, with 9 bases lining up with TRBD1. This CDR3 has 14 residues. V was clipped by 4 bases and J by 1 base; unmatched bases: 2. The germline gives CDR1 SGHRS, CDR2 YFSETQ. This CDR3 reads CASSVQGAQETQYF. In DNA form, the CDR3 reads TGCGCCAGCAGCGTACAGGGGGCCCAAGAGACCCAGTACTTC. The full variable domain, its missing parts supplied by reference TRBV5-1 and TRBJ2-5, is KAGVTQTPRYLIKTRGQQVTLSCSPISGHRSVSWYQQTPGQGLQFLFEYFSETQRNKGNFPGRFSGRQFSNSRSEMNVSTLELGDSALYLCASSVQGAQETQYFGPGTRLLVL.

The V call is TRBV28, the J call TRBJ1-1, with TRBD1 matching 7 bases. V shed 9 bases, J shed 3 bases, and the junction held 22 bases outside the gene matches. CDR3 size: 18 residues. Per germline, CDR1 MDHEN and CDR2 SYDVKM. The CDR3 DNA follows: TGTGCCAGTCCTCCCCTTAGACAGGGCGCTCTTAGGCACACTGAAGCTTTCTTT. Its translation: CASPPLRQGALRHTEAFF.

The rearrangement joins TRBV28 to TRBJ2-3; D gene uncertain. The CDR3 is made up of 14 amino acids. Trimming stripped 4 bases from V and 2 bases from J, with 10 bases between. In germline, CDR1 is MDHEN, CDR2 SYDVKM. In nucleotides, the CDR3 is TGTGCCAGCAGTTCGGAACACGCCACAGATACGCAGTATTTT. Protein sequence: CASSSEHATDTQYF.

CDR3 bases: TGTGCCAGCAGCCGTACCGGGACAGGGGCGAGCGAGCAGTACTTC. Protein: CASSRTGTGASEQYF. This rearrangement joins TRBV6-6 to TRBJ2-7; 10 bases match TRBD1. This CDR3 is 15 amino acids long. Germline CDR1 reads MNHNY; CDR2 reads SVGAGI (reference sequence). V was pared by 6 bases and J by 6 bases, with 11 bases of the junction left unmatched.

This chain connects TRBV18 to TRBJ1-1; D might be TRBD1 (6 bases). The CDR3 is made up of 16 amino acids. Trimming left V 6 bases short and J 0 bases short, with 17 bases between. The V gene's germline CDR1 is KGHSH and CDR2 LQKENI. The CDR3 DNA reads as TGTGCCAGCTCTCGGGACAAGAACAGAATGAACACTGAAGCTTTCTTT. This gives the protein CASSRDKNRMNTEAFF. Filled out from reference TRBV18 and TRBJ1-1, the complete variable domain reads NAGVMQNPRHLVRRRGQEARLRCSPMKGHSHVYWYRQLPEEGLKFMVYLQKENIIDESGMPKERFSAEFPKEGPSILRIQQVVRGDSAAYFCASSRDKNRMNTEAFFGQGTRLTVV.